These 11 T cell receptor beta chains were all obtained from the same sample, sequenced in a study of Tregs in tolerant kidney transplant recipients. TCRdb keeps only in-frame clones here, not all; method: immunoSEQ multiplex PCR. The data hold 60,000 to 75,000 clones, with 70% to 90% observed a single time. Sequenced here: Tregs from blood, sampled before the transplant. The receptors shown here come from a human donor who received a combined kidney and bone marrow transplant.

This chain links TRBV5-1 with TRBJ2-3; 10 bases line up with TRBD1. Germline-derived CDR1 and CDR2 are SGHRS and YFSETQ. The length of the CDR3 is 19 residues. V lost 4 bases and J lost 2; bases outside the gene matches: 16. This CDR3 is CASSPAGFSGQGITDTQYF. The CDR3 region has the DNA TGCGCCAGCAGCCCCGCCGGGTTTTCGGGACAGGGGATCACAGATACGCAGTATTTT.

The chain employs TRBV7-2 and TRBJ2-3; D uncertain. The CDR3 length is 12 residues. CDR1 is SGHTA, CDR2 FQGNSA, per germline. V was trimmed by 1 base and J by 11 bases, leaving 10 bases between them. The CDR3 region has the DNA TGTGCCAGCAGCTTAGGTGAGGTCCGGCAGTATTTT. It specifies CASSLGEVRQYF.

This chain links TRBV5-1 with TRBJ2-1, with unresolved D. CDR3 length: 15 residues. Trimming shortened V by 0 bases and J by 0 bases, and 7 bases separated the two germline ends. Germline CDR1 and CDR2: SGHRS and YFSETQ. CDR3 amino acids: CASSLGAVSYNEQFF. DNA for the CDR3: TGCGCCAGCAGCTTGGGGGCAGTCTCCTACAATGAGCAGTTCTTC.

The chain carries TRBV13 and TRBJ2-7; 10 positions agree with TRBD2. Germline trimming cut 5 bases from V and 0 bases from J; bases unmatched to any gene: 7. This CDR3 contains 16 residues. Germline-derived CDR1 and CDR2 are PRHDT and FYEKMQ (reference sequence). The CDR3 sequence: CASSHGLAENSYEQYF. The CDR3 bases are TGTGCCAGCAGCCACGGACTAGCGGAAAACTCCTACGAGCAGTACTTC.

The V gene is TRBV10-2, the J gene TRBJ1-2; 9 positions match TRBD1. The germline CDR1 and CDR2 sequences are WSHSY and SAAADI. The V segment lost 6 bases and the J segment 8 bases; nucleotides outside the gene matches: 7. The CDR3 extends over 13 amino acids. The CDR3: CASRWGQGGGYTF. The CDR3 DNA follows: TGCGCCAGCAGATGGGGACAGGGTGGCGGCTACACCTTC.

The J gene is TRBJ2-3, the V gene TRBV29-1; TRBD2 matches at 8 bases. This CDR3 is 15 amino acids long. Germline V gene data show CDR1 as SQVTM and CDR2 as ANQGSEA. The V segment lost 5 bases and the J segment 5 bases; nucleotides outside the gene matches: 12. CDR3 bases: TGCAGCGTTAGTGGAGCGGGGGATGCGGGAGATACGCAGTATTTT. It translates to CSVSGAGDAGDTQYF.

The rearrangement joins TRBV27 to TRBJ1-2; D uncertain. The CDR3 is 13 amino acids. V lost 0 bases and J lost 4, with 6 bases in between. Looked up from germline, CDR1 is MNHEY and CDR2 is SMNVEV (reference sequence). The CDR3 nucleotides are TGTGCCAGCAGTTTATCGGGCCCCTATGGCTACACCTTC. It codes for CASSLSGPYGYTF.

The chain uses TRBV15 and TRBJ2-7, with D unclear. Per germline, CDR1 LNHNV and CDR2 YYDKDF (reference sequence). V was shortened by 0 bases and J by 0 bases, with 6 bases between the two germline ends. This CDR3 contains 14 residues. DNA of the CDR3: TGTGCCACCAGCAGAGATCTGAGCTCCTACGAGCAGTACTTC. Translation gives CATSRDLSSYEQYF.

CDR3 region: CASSPVWGHLQLYEQYF. CDR3 sequence (DNA): TGTGCCAGCAGCCCCGTATGGGGTCACCTACAACTCTACGAGCAGTACTTC. The chain carries TRBV11-3 and TRBJ2-7; the D is unclear. Deletions cut 5 bases from V and 3 bases from J, with 23 bases between. The CDR3 length is 17 residues. Looked up from germline, CDR1 is SGHNT and CDR2 is YENEEA.

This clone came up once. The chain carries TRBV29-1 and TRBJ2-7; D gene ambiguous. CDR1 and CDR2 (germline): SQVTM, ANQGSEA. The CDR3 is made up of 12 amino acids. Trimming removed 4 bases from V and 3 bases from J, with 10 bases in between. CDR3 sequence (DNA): TGCAGCGTTGCGTCACAAAGCTACGAGCAGTACTTC. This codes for CSVASQSYEQYF.

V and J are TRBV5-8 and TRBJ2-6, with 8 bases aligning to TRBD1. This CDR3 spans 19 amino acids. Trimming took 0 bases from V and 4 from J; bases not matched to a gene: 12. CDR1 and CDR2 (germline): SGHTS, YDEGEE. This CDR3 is CASSLGWARGRSGANVLTF. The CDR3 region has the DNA TGTGCCAGCAGCTTGGGCTGGGCCAGGGGGCGATCCGGGGCCAACGTCCTGACTTTC. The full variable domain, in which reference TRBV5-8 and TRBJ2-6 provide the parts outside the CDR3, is EAGVTQSPTHLIKTRGQQATLRCSPISGHTSVYWYQQALGLGLQFLLWYDEGEERNRGNFPPRFSGRQFPNYSSELNVNALELEDSALYLCASSLGWARGRSGANVLTFGAGSRLTVL.